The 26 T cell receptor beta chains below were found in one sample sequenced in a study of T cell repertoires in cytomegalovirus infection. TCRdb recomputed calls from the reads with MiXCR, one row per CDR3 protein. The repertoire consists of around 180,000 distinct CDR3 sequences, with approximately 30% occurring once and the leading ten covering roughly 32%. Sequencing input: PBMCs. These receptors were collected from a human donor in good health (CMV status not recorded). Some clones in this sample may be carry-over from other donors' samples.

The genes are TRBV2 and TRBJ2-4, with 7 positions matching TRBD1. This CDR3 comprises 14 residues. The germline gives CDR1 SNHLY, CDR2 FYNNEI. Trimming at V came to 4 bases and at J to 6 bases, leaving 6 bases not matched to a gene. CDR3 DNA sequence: TGTGCCAGCAGTGGACAGGGCGAGGGAAACATTCAGTACTTC. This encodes CASSGQGEGNIQYF.

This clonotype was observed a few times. CDR3 coding DNA: TGTGCCAGCAGCTTGGACAGGGGAATCACAGATACGCAGTATTTT. Translation: CASSLDRGITDTQYF. This chain joins TRBV5-6 and TRBJ2-3; TRBD1 matches at 7 bases. The CDR3 covers 15 residues. The J segment lost 2 bases and the V segment lost 0 bases, leaving 3 bases of the junction unmatched. Germline V gene data show CDR1 as SGHDT and CDR2 as YYEEEE.

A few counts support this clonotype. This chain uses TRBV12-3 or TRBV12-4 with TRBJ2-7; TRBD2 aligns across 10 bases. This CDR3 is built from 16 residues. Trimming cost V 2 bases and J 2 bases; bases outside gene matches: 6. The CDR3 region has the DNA TGTGCCAGCAGTTTAAGTCTAGCGGGGGTTCCCTACGAGCAGTACTTC. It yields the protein CASSLSLAGVPYEQYF.

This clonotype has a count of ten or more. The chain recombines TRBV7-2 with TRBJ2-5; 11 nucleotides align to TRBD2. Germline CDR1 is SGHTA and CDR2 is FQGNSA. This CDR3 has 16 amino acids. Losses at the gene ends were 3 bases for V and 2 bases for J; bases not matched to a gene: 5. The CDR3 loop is CASSFPSGGTQETQYF. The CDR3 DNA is TGTGCCAGCAGCTTCCCTAGCGGGGGGACTCAAGAGACCCAGTACTTC.

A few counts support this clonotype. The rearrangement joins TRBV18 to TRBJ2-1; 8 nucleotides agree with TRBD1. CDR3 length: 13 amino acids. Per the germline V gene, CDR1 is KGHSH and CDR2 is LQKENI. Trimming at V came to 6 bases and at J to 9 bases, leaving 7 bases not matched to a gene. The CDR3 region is CASSYGQGSEQFF. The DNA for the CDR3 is TGTGCCAGCTCCTACGGACAGGGCTCTGAGCAGTTCTTC.

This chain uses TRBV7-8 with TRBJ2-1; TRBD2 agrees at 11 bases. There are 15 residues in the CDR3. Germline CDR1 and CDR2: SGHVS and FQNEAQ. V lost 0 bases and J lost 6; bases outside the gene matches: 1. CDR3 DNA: TGTGCCAGCAGCTTAGCGACTAGCGGGATCAATGAGCAGTTCTTC. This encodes CASSLATSGINEQFF.

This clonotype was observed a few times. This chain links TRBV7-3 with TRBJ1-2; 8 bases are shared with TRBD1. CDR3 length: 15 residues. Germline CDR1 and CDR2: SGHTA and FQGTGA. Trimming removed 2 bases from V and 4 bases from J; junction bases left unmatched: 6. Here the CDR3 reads CASSLGQGAVYGYTF. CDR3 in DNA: TGTGCCAGCAGCTTAGGACAGGGAGCGGTCTATGGCTACACCTTC. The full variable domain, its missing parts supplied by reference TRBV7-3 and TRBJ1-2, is GAGVSQTPSNKVTEKGKYVELRCDPISGHTALYWYRQSLGQGPEFLIYFQGTGAADDSGLPNDRFFAVRPEGSVSTLKIQRTERGDSAVYLCASSLGQGAVYGYTFGSGTRLTVV.

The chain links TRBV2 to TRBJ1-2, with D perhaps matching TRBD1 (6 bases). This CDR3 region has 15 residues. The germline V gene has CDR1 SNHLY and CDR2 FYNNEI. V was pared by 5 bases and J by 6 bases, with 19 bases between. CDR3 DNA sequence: TGTGCCAGCAGTCCCGACTCCGGACGGGACAATGGCTACACCTTC. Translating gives CASSPDSGRDNGYTF.

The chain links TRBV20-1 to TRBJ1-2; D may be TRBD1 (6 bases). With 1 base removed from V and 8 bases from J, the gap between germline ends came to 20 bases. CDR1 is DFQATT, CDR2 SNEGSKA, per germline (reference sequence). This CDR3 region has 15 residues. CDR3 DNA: TGCAGTGCTAGAGGAGAACAGGGCAGGGTAGTCGGCTACACCTTC. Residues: CSARGEQGRVVGYTF.

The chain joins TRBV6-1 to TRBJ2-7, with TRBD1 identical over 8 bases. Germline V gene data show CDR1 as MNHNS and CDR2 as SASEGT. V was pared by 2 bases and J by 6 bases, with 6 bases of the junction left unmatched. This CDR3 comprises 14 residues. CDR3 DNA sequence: TGTGCCAGCAGTGAACAGGGGGCTCTAGGCGAGCAGTACTTC. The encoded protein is CASSEQGALGEQYF.

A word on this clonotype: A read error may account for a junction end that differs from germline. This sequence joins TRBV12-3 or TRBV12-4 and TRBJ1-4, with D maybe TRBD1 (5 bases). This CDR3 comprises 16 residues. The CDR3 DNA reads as TGTGTCAGCAGTTTAATTGTGGGGGGTACTAATGAAAAACTGTTTTTT. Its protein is CVSSLIVGGTNEKLFF.

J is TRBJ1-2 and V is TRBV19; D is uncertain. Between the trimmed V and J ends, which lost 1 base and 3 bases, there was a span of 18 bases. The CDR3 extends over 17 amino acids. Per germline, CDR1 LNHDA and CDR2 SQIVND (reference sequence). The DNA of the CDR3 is TGTGCCAGTAGTATAGGCGCGCGGGCAGTCGTCTACTATGGCTACACCTTC. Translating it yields CASSIGARAVVYYGYTF.

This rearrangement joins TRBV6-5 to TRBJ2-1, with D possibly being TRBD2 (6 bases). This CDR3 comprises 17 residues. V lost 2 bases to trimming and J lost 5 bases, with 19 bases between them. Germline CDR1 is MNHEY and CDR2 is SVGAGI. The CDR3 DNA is TGTGCCAGCAGTTACACCCCCCGGAGGGCGATCGACAATGAGCAGTTCTTC. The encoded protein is CASSYTPRRAIDNEQFF.

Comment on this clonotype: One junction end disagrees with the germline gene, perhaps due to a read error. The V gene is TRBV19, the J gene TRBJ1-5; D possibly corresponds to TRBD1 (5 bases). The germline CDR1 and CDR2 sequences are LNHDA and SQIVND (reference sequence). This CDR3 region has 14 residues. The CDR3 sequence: CASSIGQPYHPQHF. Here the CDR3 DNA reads TGTGCCAGTAGTATAGGACAGCCCTATCATCCCCAGCATTTT.

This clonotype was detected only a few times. CDR3 bases: TGTGCCAGCAGGCGGGCCTCAGCTCGGGATGAGCAGTTCTTC. Protein: CASRRASARDEQFF. The chain couples TRBV6-5 to TRBJ2-1; D possibly corresponds to TRBD2 (5 bases). This CDR3 comprises 14 residues. V was pared by 6 bases and J by 8 bases, with 17 bases between. CDR1 is MNHEY and CDR2 is SVGAGI in the germline V gene.

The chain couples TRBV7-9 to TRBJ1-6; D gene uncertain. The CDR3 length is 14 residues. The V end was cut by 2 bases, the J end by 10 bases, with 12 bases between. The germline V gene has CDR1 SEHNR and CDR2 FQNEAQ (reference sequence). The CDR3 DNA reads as TGTGCCAGCAGCTTACAGCCCCAAGTCTCACCCCTCCACTTT. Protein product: CASSLQPQVSPLHF.

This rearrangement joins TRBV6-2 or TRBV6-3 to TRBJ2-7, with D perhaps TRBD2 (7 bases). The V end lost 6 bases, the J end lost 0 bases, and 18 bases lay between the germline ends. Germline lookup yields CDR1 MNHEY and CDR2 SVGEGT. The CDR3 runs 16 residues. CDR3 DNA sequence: TGTGCCAGCAGCAAAGACGGGGGGCCCCACTCCTACGAGCAGTACTTC. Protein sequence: CASSKDGGPHSYEQYF.

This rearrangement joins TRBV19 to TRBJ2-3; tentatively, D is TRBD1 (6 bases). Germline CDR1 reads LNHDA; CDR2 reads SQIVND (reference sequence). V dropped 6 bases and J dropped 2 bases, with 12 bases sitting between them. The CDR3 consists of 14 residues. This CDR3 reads CASRIGTTTDTQYF. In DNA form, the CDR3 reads TGTGCCAGTAGGATTGGGACAACCACAGATACGCAGTATTTT.

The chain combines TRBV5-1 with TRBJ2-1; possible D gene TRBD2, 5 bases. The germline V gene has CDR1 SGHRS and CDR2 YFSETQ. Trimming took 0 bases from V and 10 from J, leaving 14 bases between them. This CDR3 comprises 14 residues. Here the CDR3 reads CASSLDPGRREQFF. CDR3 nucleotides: TGCGCCAGCAGCTTGGATCCGGGAAGGCGGGAGCAGTTCTTC.

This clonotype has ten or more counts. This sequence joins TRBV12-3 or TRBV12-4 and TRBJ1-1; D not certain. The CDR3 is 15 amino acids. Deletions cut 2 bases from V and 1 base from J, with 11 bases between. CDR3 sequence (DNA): TGTGCCAGCAGTTTAAGAGAAGCGGGGAACACTGAAGCTTTCTTT. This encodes CASSLREAGNTEAFF.

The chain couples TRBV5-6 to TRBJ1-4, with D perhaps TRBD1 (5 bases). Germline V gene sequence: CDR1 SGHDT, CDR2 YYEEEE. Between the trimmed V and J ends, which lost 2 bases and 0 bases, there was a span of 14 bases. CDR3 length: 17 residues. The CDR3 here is CASSLGASGATNEKLFF. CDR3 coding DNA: TGTGCCAGCAGCTTAGGGGCCAGTGGAGCAACTAATGAAAAACTGTTTTTT.

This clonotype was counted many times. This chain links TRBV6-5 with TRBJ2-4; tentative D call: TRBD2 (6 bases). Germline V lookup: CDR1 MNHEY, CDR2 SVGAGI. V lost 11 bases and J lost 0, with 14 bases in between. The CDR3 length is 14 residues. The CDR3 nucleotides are TGTGCCTCTGGGGAGGATTTAGCCAAAAACATTCAGTACTTC. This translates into CASGEDLAKNIQYF.

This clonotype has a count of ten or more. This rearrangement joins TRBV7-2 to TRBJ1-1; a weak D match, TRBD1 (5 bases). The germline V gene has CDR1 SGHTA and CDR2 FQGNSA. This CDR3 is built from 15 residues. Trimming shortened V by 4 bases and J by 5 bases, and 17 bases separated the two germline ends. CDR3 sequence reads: CASSWDGMISTEAFF. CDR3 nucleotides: TGTGCCAGCAGCTGGGACGGGATGATTAGTACTGAAGCTTTCTTT.

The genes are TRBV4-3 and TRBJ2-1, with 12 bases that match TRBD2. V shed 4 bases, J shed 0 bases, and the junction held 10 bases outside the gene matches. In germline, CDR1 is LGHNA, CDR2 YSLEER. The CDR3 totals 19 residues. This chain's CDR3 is CASSPRLAGALSSYNEQFF. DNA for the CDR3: TGCGCCAGCAGCCCTCGACTAGCGGGGGCCCTTAGCTCCTACAATGAGCAGTTCTTC.

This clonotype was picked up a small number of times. The CDR3 DNA follows: TGCAGTGCTAGAGATCTGGGGGACTATGGCTACACCTTC. It codes for CSARDLGDYGYTF. The gene calls are TRBV20-1 and TRBJ1-2, with D possibly being TRBD1 (5 bases). V was clipped by 0 bases and J by 3 bases, with 8 bases between them. The CDR3 loop spans 13 amino acids. The germline V gene has CDR1 DFQATT and CDR2 SNEGSKA (reference sequence).

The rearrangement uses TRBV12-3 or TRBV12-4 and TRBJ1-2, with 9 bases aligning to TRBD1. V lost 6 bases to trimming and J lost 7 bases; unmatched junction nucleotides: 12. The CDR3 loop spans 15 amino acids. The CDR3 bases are TGTGCCAGCAGCTCCTCAGAACAGGGGGCTCTTGGCTACACCTTC. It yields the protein CASSSSEQGALGYTF.